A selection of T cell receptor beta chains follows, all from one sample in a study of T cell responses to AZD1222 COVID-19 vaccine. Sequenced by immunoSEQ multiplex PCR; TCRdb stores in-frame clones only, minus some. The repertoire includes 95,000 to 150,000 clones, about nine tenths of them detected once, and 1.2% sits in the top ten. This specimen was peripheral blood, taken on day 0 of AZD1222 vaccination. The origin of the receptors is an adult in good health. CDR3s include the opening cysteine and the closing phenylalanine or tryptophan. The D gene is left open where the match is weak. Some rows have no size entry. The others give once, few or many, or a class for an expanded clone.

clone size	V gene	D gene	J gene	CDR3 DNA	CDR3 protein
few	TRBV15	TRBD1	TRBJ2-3	TGTGCCACCAGCAGAGGAGGGCAGGGGGCCACAGATACGCAGTATTTT	CATSRGGQGATDTQYF
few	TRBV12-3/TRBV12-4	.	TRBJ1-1	TGTGCCAGCATCTGGGAGGGCTACACTGAAGCTTTCTTT	CASIWEGYTEAFF
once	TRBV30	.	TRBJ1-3	TGTGCCTGGAGTTGGAACAAAAACTCTGGAAACACCATATATTTT	CAWSWNKNSGNTIYF
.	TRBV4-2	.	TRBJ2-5	TGTGCCAGCAGCCCTACCCCCCTAGCGTCTCGGAAGACCCAGTACTTC	CASSPTPLASRKTQYF
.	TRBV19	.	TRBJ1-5	TGTGCCAGTGCTGTTGGGTCGGGCAATCAGCCCCAGCATTTT	CASAVGSGNQPQHF
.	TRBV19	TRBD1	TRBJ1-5	TGTGCCAGTACCCCCGACAGGGAAAATGACAATCAGCCCCAGCATTTT	CASTPDRENDNQPQHF
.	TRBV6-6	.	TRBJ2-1	TGTGCCAGCAGCGGGGCCTCCTACAATGAGCAGTTCTTC	CASSGASYNEQFF
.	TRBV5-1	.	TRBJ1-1	TGCGCCAGCAGCTTGGCCACGAAGAACACTGAAGCTTTCTTT	CASSLATKNTEAFF
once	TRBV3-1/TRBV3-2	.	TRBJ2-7	TGTGCCAGCAGCCTTTACGAGCAGTACTTC	CASSLYEQYF
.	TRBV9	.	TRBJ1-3	TGTGCCAGCAGCGCTCACCTCTTAGTAACAGGTACTGGAAACACCATATATTTT	CASSAHLLVTGTGNTIYF
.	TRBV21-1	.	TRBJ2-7	TGTGCCAGCAGCCCACGCTCAAACATCTACGAGCAGTACTTC	CASSPRSNIYEQYF
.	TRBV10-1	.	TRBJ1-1	TGCGCCAGCAGCGGCAGGATGAACACTGAAGCTTTCTTT	CASSGRMNTEAFF
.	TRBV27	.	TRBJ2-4	TGTGCCAGCAGCCTCCTGGGGGCAGGCATTCAGTACTTC	CASSLLGAGIQYF
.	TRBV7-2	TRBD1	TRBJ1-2	TGTGCCAGCAGCCCCCGACAGGGTCCCTATGGCTACACCTTC	CASSPRQGPYGYTF
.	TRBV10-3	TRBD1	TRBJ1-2	TGTGCCATCAGTGAGTCATCCGGACAGGGCCGCTACACCTTC	CAISESSGQGRYTF
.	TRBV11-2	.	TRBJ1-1	TGTGCCAGCAGCTTAAATGGGGAAGCTGAAGCTTTCTTT	CASSLNGEAEAFF
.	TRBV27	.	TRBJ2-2	TGTGCCAGCAGTTTTTCCGCCGGGGAGCTGTTTTTT	CASSFSAGELFF
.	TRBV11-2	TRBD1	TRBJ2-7	TGTGCCAGCAGCTTAGATCAGGCAGGGGGCAACGAGCAGTACTTC	CASSLDQAGGNEQYF
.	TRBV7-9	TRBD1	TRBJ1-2	TGTGCCAGCAGCTTGTCGACAGGGGGGAACTATGGCTACACCTTC	CASSLSTGGNYGYTF
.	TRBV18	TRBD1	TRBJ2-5	TGTGCCAGCTCACCAGCGGACAGGGGGCCTCAAGAGACCCAGTACTTC	CASSPADRGPQETQYF
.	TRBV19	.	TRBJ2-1	TGTGCCAGTAGTTCGGGACAATCCAATGAGCAGTTCTTC	CASSSGQSNEQFF
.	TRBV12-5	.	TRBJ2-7	TGTGCTAGTGGTCCGGGGTCTACCTACGAGCAGTACTTC	CASGPGSTYEQYF
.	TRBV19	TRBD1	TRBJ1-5	TGTGCCAGTAGTATAGGTTCCCGGACAGGGGGCGCGAGCAATCAGCCCCAGCATTTT	CASSIGSRTGGASNQPQHF
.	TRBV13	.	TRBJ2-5	TGTGCCAGCAGCGCCAGTCCTCAGGGGCTACGTGGGACCCAGTACTTC	CASSASPQGLRGTQYF
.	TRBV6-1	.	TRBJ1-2	TGTGCCAGCAGTGAAGGCGGGGGATCCCTCCTCTATGGCTACACCTTC	CASSEGGGSLLYGYTF
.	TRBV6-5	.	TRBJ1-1	TGTGCCAGCAGTTACTCAAGAAAGAACACTGAAGCTTTCTTT	CASSYSRKNTEAFF
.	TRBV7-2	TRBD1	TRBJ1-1	TGTGCCAGCAGGCAGGACAGGGGCAACACTGAAGCTTTCTTT	CASRQDRGNTEAFF
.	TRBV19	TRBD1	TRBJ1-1	TGTGCCAGTAGCAAGGGACAGGGCCCCATGAACACTGAAGCTTTCTTT	CASSKGQGPMNTEAFF
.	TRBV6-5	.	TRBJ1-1	TGTGCCAGCAGCAACACAGGGCCGTACACTGAAGCTTTCTTT	CASSNTGPYTEAFF
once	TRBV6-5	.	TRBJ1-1	TGTGCCAGCAGGATCCGTACAAGGGTGAACACTGAAGCTTTCTTT	CASRIRTRVNTEAFF
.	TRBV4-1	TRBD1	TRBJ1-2	TGCGCCAGCAGCCAAGTACAGGGGGCTCATGGCTACACCTTC	CASSQVQGAHGYTF
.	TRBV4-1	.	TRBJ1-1	TGCGCCAGCAGCCAAGATTTAACAGGATGGAACACTGAAGCTTTCTTT	CASSQDLTGWNTEAFF
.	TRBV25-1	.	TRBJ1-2	TGTGCCAGCAGTGAATCCTCGACAGATAAGGCCCTAGGCTACACCTTC	CASSESSTDKALGYTF
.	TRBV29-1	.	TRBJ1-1	TGCAGCGTTGAAGGGCTTTATGGCACTGAAGCTTTCTTT	CSVEGLYGTEAFF
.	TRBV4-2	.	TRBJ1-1	TGTGCCAGCAGCCAAAGTGGTGGGGCTGAAGCTTTCTTT	CASSQSGGAEAFF
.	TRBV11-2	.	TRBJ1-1	TGTGCCAGCAGCCTGGTGGGTTTGTACACTGAAGCTTTCTTT	CASSLVGLYTEAFF